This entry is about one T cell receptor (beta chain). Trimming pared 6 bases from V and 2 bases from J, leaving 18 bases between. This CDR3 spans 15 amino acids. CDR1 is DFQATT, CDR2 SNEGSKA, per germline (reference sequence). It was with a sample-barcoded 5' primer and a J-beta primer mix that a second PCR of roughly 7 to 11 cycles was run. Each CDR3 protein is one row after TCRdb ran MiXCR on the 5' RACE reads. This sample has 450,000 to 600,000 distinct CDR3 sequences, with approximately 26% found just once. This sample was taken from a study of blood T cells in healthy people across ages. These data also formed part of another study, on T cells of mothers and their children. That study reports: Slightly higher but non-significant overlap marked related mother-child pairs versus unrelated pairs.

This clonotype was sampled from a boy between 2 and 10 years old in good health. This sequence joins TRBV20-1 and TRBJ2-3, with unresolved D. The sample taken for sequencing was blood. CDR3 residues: CSALKSPLPTDTQYF. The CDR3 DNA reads TGCAGTGCACTGAAAAGTCCCCTCCCCACAGATACGCAGTATTTT.